Each of the 3 T cell receptor beta chains below was sequenced from the same sample in a study of blood T cell repertoires in COVID-19. Profiled with immunoSEQ multiplex PCR; TCRdb holds only in-frame clones, not every one. The sample lists a few hundred thousand clones, around 84% occurring once. Input material: peripheral blood. The receptors stem from a young woman with acute or convalescent COVID-19.

The chain links TRBV28 to TRBJ1-4; no clear D gene. Germline CDR1 reads MDHEN; CDR2 reads SYDVKM. The CDR3 is made up of 15 amino acids. The V and J ends lost 2 bases and 0 bases respectively, with 7 bases between them. The CDR3 sequence is CASSLHSTTNEKLFF. The DNA for the CDR3 is TGTGCCAGCAGTTTACACAGTACAACTAATGAAAAACTGTTTTTT.

The CDR3 bases are TGCAGCGTGGGGGCATCCACAAACACAGATACGCAGTATTTT. Residues: CSVGASTNTDTQYF. This chain joins TRBV29-1 and TRBJ2-3, with D possibly being TRBD1 (6 bases). V was pared by 6 bases and J by 2 bases, with 15 bases between. The CDR3 sequence is 14 residues long. Germline values: CDR1 SQVTM, CDR2 ANQGSEA.

CDR3 bases: TGTGCCAGCAGCCTCATGGCGGGCAGTGGCAATCAGCCCCAGCATTTT. Translating it yields CASSLMAGSGNQPQHF. The chain has TRBV7-8 and TRBJ1-5; D is unclear. Trimming cost V 5 bases and J 2 bases, with 16 bases left between them. This CDR3 has 16 amino acids. The germline CDR1 and CDR2 sequences are SGHVS and FQNEAQ.